A single sample is the source of the 9 T cell receptor beta chains below, sequenced in a study of T-cell memory formation after mild COVID-19. Each CDR3 protein is one row after TCRdb ran MiXCR on the 5' RACE reads. The repertoire consists of tens of thousands of distinct CDR3 sequences, with 28% occurring once and the leading ten covering roughly 43%. Sequenced sample: PBMCs or a T cell subset sorted from them (not recorded which). Receptors were obtained from a man between 18 and 35 years old who had mild COVID-19 (a few samples of this study predate the infection). Cell type and time point are not known.

This clonotype was found a few times. The chain recombines TRBV4-1 with TRBJ2-7, with D perhaps assigned TRBD1 or TRBD2 (5 bases each). The V gene's germline CDR1 is MGHRA and CDR2 YSYEKL. With 0 bases removed from V and 3 bases from J, the gap between germline ends came to 6 bases. CDR3 length: 13 amino acids. DNA for the CDR3: TGCGCCAGCAGCCAAGATGGGGGCTACGAGCAGTACGTC. Translation: CASSQDGGYEQYV.

This clonotype was detected only a few times. The CDR3 DNA reads TGCGCCAGCAGCTTGGGCACCCCAGGGACCCAGTACTTC. It translates to CASSLGTPGTQYF. This chain links TRBV5-1 with TRBJ2-5; D not certain. Trimming pared 0 bases from V and 7 bases from J, leaving 10 bases between. The CDR3 sequence is 13 residues long. Germline lookup yields CDR1 SGHRS and CDR2 YFSETQ.

The chain combines TRBV12-5 with TRBJ2-2, with 7 bases fitting TRBD1. The CDR3 contains 13 residues. Trimming at V came to 6 bases and at J to 6 bases, leaving 4 bases not matched to a gene. Germline CDR1 and CDR2: LGHNT and FRNRAP. The CDR3 region has the DNA TGTGCTAGTGGCCCCGACAGGGCCGGGGAGCTGTTTTTT. Amino acid sequence: CASGPDRAGELFF.

This clonotype was seen a few times. The rearrangement uses TRBV6-6 and TRBJ1-5; TRBD1 is a possible D gene (6 bases). Germline CDR1 MNHNY, CDR2 SVGAGI (reference sequence). V lost 2 bases and J lost 5, with 10 bases in between. This CDR3 has 14 amino acids. Written as DNA, the CDR3 is TGTGCCAGCAGTTACCGGGACAAAGATCAGCCCCAGCATTTT. Translating it yields CASSYRDKDQPQHF.

The sample holds a few counts of this clonotype. The chain is built from TRBV5-1 and TRBJ2-7; 10 bases are shared with TRBD1. The trim removed 4 bases at V and 7 bases at J, leaving 8 bases unmatched. Germline V gives CDR1 SGHRS, CDR2 YFSETQ. This CDR3 is built from 14 residues. The CDR3 nucleotides read TGCGCCAGCAGCAAGGGGACAGGGGCTGATGAGCAGTACGTC. Translated, it gives CASSKGTGADEQYV.

This clonotype was counted a few times. The CDR3 sequence: CASSQVMTEPQHF. The DNA for the CDR3 is TGCGCCAGCAGCCAAGTTATGACGGAGCCCCAGCATTTT. The chain couples TRBV4-1 to TRBJ1-5; D is unresolved. Trimming removed 1 base from V and 8 bases from J, with 9 bases in between. In germline, CDR1 is MGHRA, CDR2 YSYEKL. The CDR3 has 13 amino acids.

This chain uses TRBV20-1 with TRBJ2-1; 9 bases are shared with TRBD2. The CDR3 has 16 amino acids. J gave up 5 bases and V 5 bases, and 13 bases lay outside the gene matches. Germline CDR1 DFQATT, CDR2 SNEGSKA (reference sequence). CDR3 amino acids: CSAPGGGAIIHNEQFF. The DNA of the CDR3 is TGCAGTGCTCCCGGCGGGGGGGCAATCATACACAATGAGCAGTTCTTC.

The chain uses TRBV7-2 and TRBJ2-1; 11 nucleotides align to TRBD2. The CDR3 sequence is 13 residues long. J gave up 6 bases and V 9 bases, and 4 bases lay outside the gene matches. Looked up from germline, CDR1 is SGHTA and CDR2 is FQGNSA. The CDR3 coding sequence is TGTGCCAGTGAGGGGACTAGCGGCAATGAGCAGTTCTTC. It is translated as CASEGTSGNEQFF. The whole variable domain, remainder taken from reference TRBV7-2 and TRBJ2-1, is GAGVSQSPSNKVTEKGKDVELRCDPISGHTALYWYRQSLGQGLEFLIYFQGNSAPDKSGLPSDRFSAERTGGSVSTLTIQRTQQEDSAVYLCASEGTSGNEQFFGPGTRLTVL.

This sequence joins TRBV4-1 and TRBJ1-5; D might be TRBD1 (5 bases). Trimming pared 1 base from V and 3 bases from J, leaving 13 bases between. The CDR3 consists of 16 residues. The V gene's germline CDR1 is MGHRA and CDR2 YSYEKL. This CDR3 reads CASSQVGQGLNQPQHF. The CDR3 coding sequence is TGCGCCAGCAGCCAAGTAGGCCAGGGCCTCAATCAGCCCCAGCATTTT.